This T cell receptor beta chain is from a study of blood T cell repertoires in COVID-19. Study at large: Both acute and convalescent COVID-19 samples were obtained from the United States, Italy and Spain. T cells, B-cell-depleted T cells, or PBMCs provided the cDNA or gDNA that served as material.

Only in-frame clones appear in the TCRdb table, and some are missing; sequencing was by immunoSEQ multiplex PCR. Of hundreds of thousands of clones listed, about 89% are singletons. Germline values: CDR1 GTSNPN, CDR2 SVGIG (reference sequence). V was cut by 1 base and J by 9 bases, with 6 bases left in between. The CDR3 runs 11 residues. The J gene is TRBJ2-2, the V gene TRBV30; TRBD1 might be the D (5 bases). Specimen: peripheral blood. This TCR derives from a woman between 50 and 59 years old with COVID-19, enrolled during active disease. CDR3 amino acids: CAWSADRELFF. The CDR3 bases are TGTGCCTGGAGTGCGGACAGGGAGCTGTTTTTT.